Each of the 9 T cell receptor beta chains below was sequenced from the same sample in a study of control samples from healthy donors and cancer patients. Method: immunoSEQ multiplex PCR; TCRdb's copy keeps in-frame clones and lacks some. The data show roughly 120,000 clones, around 93% seen once. The sequenced sample was PBMCs. The receptors stem from a man aged 50-59 years with head and neck cancer.

This chain links TRBV28 with TRBJ2-7; D remains unclear. CDR3 length equals 13 residues. The V and J ends lost 2 bases and 5 bases respectively, with 10 bases between them. Germline CDR1 reads MDHEN; CDR2 reads SYDVKM. The CDR3 region is CASSLVGFHEQYF. The CDR3 DNA follows: TGTGCCAGCAGTTTAGTGGGGTTCCACGAGCAGTACTTC.

The rearrangement uses TRBV19 and TRBJ1-5, with D tentatively TRBD1 (6 bases). Trimming left V 2 bases short and J 4 bases short, with 9 bases between. The CDR3 consists of 14 residues. CDR1 and CDR2 (germline): LNHDA, SQIVND (reference sequence). This CDR3 is CASSIRGGNQPQHF. CDR3 in DNA: TGTGCCAGTAGTATAAGGGGGGGAAATCAGCCCCAGCATTTT.

The rearrangement joins TRBV27 to TRBJ1-1; the match to TRBD1 covers 7 bases. The CDR3 has 13 residues. After removal of 4 bases from V and 4 bases from J, the junction contained 3 bases not matched to a gene. Germline V CDR1 and CDR2: MNHEY, SMNVEV (reference sequence). The CDR3 loop reads CASSSTGLTEAFF. DNA of the CDR3: TGTGCCAGCAGTTCGACAGGGCTCACTGAAGCTTTCTTT.

The DNA of the CDR3 is TGTGCCAGTGGAAACAGGGTGGGGAACACTGAAGCTTTCTTT. It codes for CASGNRVGNTEAFF. The V gene is TRBV19, the J gene TRBJ1-1; possibly TRBD1 for D (6 bases). V lost 8 bases to trimming and J lost 1 base, with 14 bases between them. The CDR3 length is 14 residues. From germline, CDR1 is LNHDA and CDR2 SQIVND (reference sequence).

The CDR3 DNA reads as TGCGCCAGCAGCTCTGGAGGGGGAGGTATGAACACTGAAGCTTTCTTT. It encodes CASSSGGGGMNTEAFF. The chain links TRBV5-1 to TRBJ1-1; a weak D match, TRBD1 (6 bases). V was clipped by 3 bases and J by 0 bases, with 15 bases between them. Germline V gene data show CDR1 as SGHRS and CDR2 as YFSETQ. This CDR3 is 16 amino acids long.

This rearrangement joins TRBV6-5 to TRBJ1-1, with TRBD1 matching 8 bases. Germline loops: CDR1 MNHEY, CDR2 SVGAGI. V lost 7 bases to trimming and J lost 3 bases; unmatched junction nucleotides: 4. The CDR3 has 13 residues. This CDR3 is CASTRTGHTEAFF. The DNA of the CDR3 is TGTGCCAGCACCCGGACAGGGCACACTGAAGCTTTCTTT.

This rearrangement joins TRBV15 to TRBJ2-7, with D perhaps matching TRBD2 (6 bases). Trimming removed 5 bases from V and 3 bases from J, with 14 bases in between. The CDR3 contains 14 residues. Germline CDR1 LNHNV, CDR2 YYDKDF (reference sequence). Here the CDR3 reads CATSASRGSYEQYF. CDR3 nucleotide sequence: TGTGCCACCAGCGCATCTCGGGGGAGCTACGAGCAGTACTTC.

The chain employs TRBV28 and TRBJ1-3; no firm D call. The CDR3 contains 12 residues. V was cut by 4 bases and J by 8 bases, with 9 bases left in between. Germline CDR1 is MDHEN and CDR2 is SYDVKM. The CDR3 DNA sequence: TGTGCCAGCAGTTATGGAGGAGACACCATATATTTT. Amino acid sequence: CASSYGGDTIYF.

This clone appeared once. V is TRBV5-5 and J is TRBJ1-2; D remains unclear. The germline CDR1 and CDR2 sequences are SGHKS and YYEKEE (reference sequence). This CDR3 spans 15 amino acids. The V end was cut by 4 bases, the J end by 4 bases, with 17 bases between. CDR3 DNA: TGTGCCAGCAGCGCCGCCGCGGGAAGCCCCTATGGCTACACCTTC. This encodes CASSAAAGSPYGYTF.